Below, 30 T cell receptor beta chains from the same sample are listed, as sequenced in a study of cytomegalovirus exposure and HLA in healthy donors. With 60 Vbeta and 13 Jbeta primers, the PCR was carried out. Clones were read by immunoSEQ multiplex PCR, and TCRdb kept only the in-frame ones, dropping some. The ten most abundant clones cover approximately 2.9% of a sample with 40,000 or so clones. The sample was PBMCs. These receptors were obtained from a woman aged 25 to 45 in good health and CMV-seropositive.

The chain is built from TRBV11-2 and TRBJ2-7; 9 nucleotides match TRBD2. The CDR3 runs 18 residues. Germline assignment: CDR1 SGHAT and CDR2 FQNNGV. The trim removed 5 bases at V and 0 bases at J, leaving 14 bases unmatched. The CDR3 DNA follows: TGTGCCAGCAGCCGAAATGGGGCTAGCGGGGTTGGCTCCTACGAGCAGTACTTC. Translation gives CASSRNGASGVGSYEQYF.

The J gene is TRBJ1-1, the V gene TRBV19; possibly TRBD1 for D (5 bases). V was trimmed by 0 bases and J by 3 bases, leaving 20 bases between them. Germline loops: CDR1 LNHDA, CDR2 SQIVND (reference sequence). The CDR3 contains 18 residues. The CDR3 bases are TGTGCCAGTAGTATAGATCTATCCGGTTCCAGGGAGGACACTGAAGCTTTCTTT. Its translation is CASSIDLSGSREDTEAFF.

The V call is TRBV2, the J call TRBJ1-2, with D possibly matching TRBD1 (5 bases). The CDR3 loop spans 12 amino acids. Germline loops: CDR1 SNHLY, CDR2 FYNNEI. V dropped 8 bases and J dropped 2 bases, with 9 bases sitting between them. The CDR3 sequence is CASGAGNYGYTF. The CDR3 DNA follows: TGTGCCAGCGGGGCAGGGAACTATGGCTACACCTTC.

The rearrangement uses TRBV5-1 and TRBJ2-7, with a possible D match to TRBD1 (6 bases). The germline gives CDR1 SGHRS, CDR2 YFSETQ. CDR3 size: 14 residues. Trimming removed 6 bases from V and 2 bases from J, with 15 bases in between. The CDR3 loop is CASTTTGRPYEQYF. The DNA of the CDR3 is TGCGCCAGCACAACGACAGGCCGCCCCTACGAGCAGTACTTC.

This chain uses TRBV4-1 with TRBJ2-2; 8 nucleotides align to TRBD2. The germline gives CDR1 MGHRA, CDR2 YSYEKL. This CDR3 has 15 amino acids. V shed 3 bases and J 4 bases; nucleotides not matched to a gene: 4. CDR3 DNA sequence: TGCGCCAGCAGCCACATCGGGGGGGGCACCGGGGAGCTGTTTTTT. Encoded protein: CASSHIGGGTGELFF.

The chain is built from TRBV30 and TRBJ1-3; no clear D. Germline lookup yields CDR1 GTSNPN and CDR2 SVGIG (reference sequence). V lost 5 bases, J lost 4 bases, and 9 bases lay in between. The CDR3 length is 12 residues. For the CDR3, the DNA is TGTGCCTGGGATGACACCGGAAACACCATATATTTT. The encoded protein is CAWDDTGNTIYF.

The chain has TRBV7-6 and TRBJ2-2; 8 nucleotides line up with TRBD2. Germline assignment: CDR1 SGHVS and CDR2 FNYEAQ. The CDR3 is 15 residues long. Trimming removed 0 bases from V and 10 bases from J; junction bases left unmatched: 7. As DNA, the CDR3 is TGTGCCAGCAGCTTAGCGCTCGGCGGGGGGCAGGAGCTGTTTTTT. Protein product: CASSLALGGGQELFF.

The rearrangement joins TRBV5-6 to TRBJ2-1, with TRBD2 identical over 7 bases. CDR1 and CDR2 from the germline V gene are SGHDT and YYEEEE. Unmatched junction bases numbered 10, after V lost 3 bases and J lost 7 bases. The CDR3 covers 15 residues. CDR3 in DNA: TGTGCCAGCAGCTACCGTGTGGGGGGGAGGAATGAGCAGTTCTTC. Translation: CASSYRVGGRNEQFF.

The V and J genes are TRBV11-3 and TRBJ1-6; 7 bases line up with TRBD1. V trimming: 4 bases; J trimming: 6 bases; junction bases outside the gene matches: 3. Germline assignment: CDR1 SGHNT and CDR2 YENEEA. The CDR3 covers 14 residues. The CDR3 spells CASSSRQGNSPLHF. The DNA for the CDR3 is TGTGCCAGCAGCTCACGACAGGGTAATTCACCCCTCCACTTT.

The chain joins TRBV5-6 to TRBJ1-4; 10 nucleotides align to TRBD1. There are 13 residues in the CDR3. V shed 4 bases, J shed 8 bases, and the junction held 2 bases outside the gene matches. The germline V gene has CDR1 SGHDT and CDR2 YYEEEE. Written as DNA, the CDR3 is TGTGCCAGCAGCGGACAGGGGGGGGAAAAACTGTTTTTT. Its protein is CASSGQGGEKLFF.

CDR3 in amino acids: CSVLSGGETQYF. CDR3 nucleotides: TGCAGCGTTTTAAGCGGGGGAGAGACCCAGTACTTC. V and J are TRBV29-1 and TRBJ2-5, with TRBD2 identical over 8 bases. J gave up 4 bases and V 5 bases, and 3 bases lay outside the gene matches. Germline V gives CDR1 SQVTM, CDR2 ANQGSEA. This CDR3 is 12 amino acids long. Variable domain in full (rest from reference TRBV29-1 and TRBJ2-5): SAVISQKPSRDICQRGTSLTIQCQVDSQVTMMFWYRQQPGQSLTLIATANQGSEATYESGFVIDKFPISRPNLTFSTLTVSNMSPEDSSIYLCSVLSGGETQYFGPGTRLLVL.

The V call is TRBV2, the J call TRBJ1-6; TRBD1 might be the D (6 bases). The CDR3 length is 15 residues. V was cut by 8 bases and J by 0 bases, with 11 bases left in between. Germline V gene lookup returns CDR1 SNHLY and CDR2 FYNNEI. As DNA, the CDR3 is TGTGCCAGCGGACAGTCCGGCTCCTATAATTCACCCCTCCACTTT. The encoded protein is CASGQSGSYNSPLHF.

This rearrangement joins TRBV6-5 to TRBJ2-7; 8 nucleotides line up with TRBD2. V was clipped by 11 bases and J by 7 bases; unmatched bases: 10. The CDR3 is 12 residues long. From germline, CDR1 is MNHEY and CDR2 SVGAGI. The CDR3 region has the DNA TGTGCCTCACACCGAACGGGGGGGGAGCAGTACTTC. It translates to CASHRTGGEQYF.

The rearrangement joins TRBV14 to TRBJ2-7; 10 bases fit TRBD2. Germline loops: CDR1 SGHDN, CDR2 FVKESK. The CDR3 runs to 17 residues. Trimming took 0 bases from V and 0 from J; bases not matched to a gene: 5. The CDR3 nucleotides are TGTGCCAGCAGCCAAGAAATAGCGGGGGGTCTCTCCTACGAGCAGTACTTC. It encodes CASSQEIAGGLSYEQYF.

V usage is TRBV27 and J usage is TRBJ1-6; 9 positions agree with TRBD1. V lost 6 bases and J lost 15; bases outside the gene matches: 9. CDR1 is MNHEY and CDR2 is SMNVEV in the germline V gene (reference sequence). The CDR3 totals 13 residues. In DNA, the CDR3 is TGTGCCAGCAGCCGGGACAGGGTGCAGCTCCTCCACTTT. Translated, it gives CASSRDRVQLLHF.

This chain connects TRBV7-7 to TRBJ1-2; D not resolved. CDR1 is SSHAT, CDR2 FNYEAQ, per germline (reference sequence). The length of the CDR3 is 13 residues. Trimming stripped 5 bases from V and 10 bases from J, with 17 bases between. The CDR3 sequence is CASSPRQDGHYTF. The CDR3 DNA sequence: TGTGCCAGCAGCCCCCGCCAGGATGGTCACTACACCTTC.

V usage is TRBV6-5 and J usage is TRBJ2-7, with TRBD1 matching over 8 bases. CDR1 and CDR2 (germline): MNHEY, SVGAGI. The CDR3 is made up of 13 amino acids. The J segment lost 5 bases and the V segment lost 3 bases, leaving 3 bases of the junction unmatched. The CDR3 here is CASSYLDRDEQYF. In DNA, the CDR3 is TGTGCCAGCAGTTATCTGGACAGGGACGAGCAGTACTTC.

CDR3 bases: TGTGCCAGACTAATACAGGGGGCAAATCAGCCCCAGCATTTT. Residues: CARLIQGANQPQHF. The chain combines TRBV27 with TRBJ1-5, with TRBD1 identical over 9 bases. Trimming removed 9 bases from V and 4 bases from J; junction bases left unmatched: 7. The germline V gene has CDR1 MNHEY and CDR2 SMNVEV (reference sequence). This CDR3 is 14 amino acids long.

The chain links TRBV6-1 to TRBJ1-5; D ambiguous. Germline V lookup: CDR1 MNHNS, CDR2 SASEGT. The V and J ends lost 7 bases and 4 bases respectively, with 11 bases between them. The CDR3 is made up of 13 amino acids. Here the CDR3 DNA reads TGTGCCAGCATCGAAGGCGGGAATCAGCCCCAGCATTTT. It specifies CASIEGGNQPQHF.

V gene TRBV5-4 combines with J gene TRBJ1-1, with D maybe TRBD1 (5 bases). Trimming removed 0 bases at V and 0 bases at J, with 9 bases between. Looked up from germline, CDR1 is SGHNT and CDR2 is YYREEE (reference sequence). CDR3 length: 15 amino acids. The CDR3: CASSLEGLMNTEAFF. In nucleotides, the CDR3 is TGTGCCAGCAGCTTGGAGGGACTGATGAACACTGAAGCTTTCTTT.

Here the CDR3 reads CATSKSGQGRYTF. CDR3 sequence (DNA): TGCGCCACCTCGAAGTCAGGACAGGGCCGTTACACCTTC. The V gene is TRBV10-2, the J gene TRBJ1-2, with 8 bases matching TRBD1. The CDR3 is made up of 13 amino acids. V was clipped by 10 bases and J by 11 bases; unmatched bases: 15. Per germline, CDR1 WSHSY and CDR2 SAAADI.

The chain is built from TRBV15 and TRBJ2-3, with D perhaps matching TRBD2 (7 bases). CDR1 is LNHNV, CDR2 YYDKDF, per germline (reference sequence). Trimming removed 1 base at V and 5 bases at J, with 16 bases between. The CDR3 is 16 residues long. CDR3 nucleotides: TGTGCCACCAGCAGAGTGGGTCGGGGGGCACTAGATACGCAGTATTTT. It is translated as CATSRVGRGALDTQYF. The full variable domain, rest sourced from reference TRBV15 and TRBJ2-3, is DAMVIQNPRYQVTQFGKPVTLSCSQTLNHNVMYWYQQKSSQAPKLLFHYYDKDFNNEADTPDNFQSRRPNTSFCFLDIRSPGLGDTAMYLCATSRVGRGALDTQYFGPGTRLTVL.

The chain has TRBV10-3 and TRBJ2-2, with TRBD2 identical over 7 bases. V shed 4 bases and J 2 bases; nucleotides not matched to a gene: 4. This CDR3 contains 15 residues. Germline V gene sequence: CDR1 ENHRY, CDR2 SYGVKD. The CDR3 loop reads CAISGGGRNTGELFF. CDR3 coding DNA: TGTGCCATCAGTGGGGGGGGAAGAAACACCGGGGAGCTGTTTTTT.

The CDR3 loop reads CASSSQGLVYGYTF. The CDR3 nucleotides read TGTGCCAGCAGTTCACAGGGTTTGGTCTATGGCTACACCTTC. The chain employs TRBV6-5 and TRBJ1-2, with D perhaps TRBD1 (6 bases). The V end was cut by 4 bases, the J end by 4 bases, with 13 bases between. The CDR3 totals 14 residues. Germline V CDR1 and CDR2: MNHEY, SVGAGI.

The genes are TRBV2 and TRBJ1-6; D call uncertain. V was trimmed by 0 bases and J by 8 bases, leaving 14 bases between them. This CDR3 contains 16 residues. CDR1 SNHLY and CDR2 FYNNEI come from the germline V gene. Here the CDR3 DNA reads TGTGCCAGCAGTGAAGCCGCGGGCCCTGGGGATTCACCCCTCCACTTT. Its translation: CASSEAAGPGDSPLHF.

The chain combines TRBV4-2 with TRBJ2-5; TRBD1 is a possible D gene (5 bases). Germline V gives CDR1 LGHNA, CDR2 YNFKEQ. The CDR3 spans 12 residues. V was cut by 1 base and J by 5 bases, with 5 bases left in between. This CDR3 is CASSQAGETQYF. The CDR3 DNA reads as TGTGCCAGCAGCCAAGCAGGGGAGACCCAGTACTTC.

The V call is TRBV7-2, the J call TRBJ2-1, with 8 bases fitting TRBD2. V was pared by 3 bases and J by 4 bases, with 5 bases of the junction left unmatched. Looked up from germline, CDR1 is SGHTA and CDR2 is FQGNSA. This CDR3 has 15 amino acids. This CDR3 is CASSFGGGWYNEQFF. CDR3 nucleotide sequence: TGTGCCAGCAGCTTCGGCGGGGGGTGGTACAATGAGCAGTTCTTC.

J is TRBJ2-1 and V is TRBV4-1; TRBD2 agrees at 7 bases. The CDR3 sequence is 16 residues long. From germline, CDR1 is MGHRA and CDR2 YSYEKL. J was trimmed by 1 base and V by 5 bases; bases with no gene match: 8. The CDR3 is CASSNHASGSYNEQFF. The DNA for the CDR3 is TGCGCCAGCAGCAACCACGCTAGCGGATCCTACAATGAGCAGTTCTTC.

The chain couples TRBV11-2 to TRBJ2-3, with TRBD2 as a possible D gene (5 bases). The CDR3 is 13 amino acids. Trimming stripped 0 bases from V and 9 bases from J, with 10 bases between. Germline V gene lookup returns CDR1 SGHAT and CDR2 FQNNGV. DNA for the CDR3: TGTGCCAGCAGCTTAGAATGGAGCGGAACGCAGTATTTT. Amino acid sequence: CASSLEWSGTQYF.

This rearrangement joins TRBV6-5 to TRBJ2-7; 8 bases agree with TRBD1. Trimming cost V 5 bases and J 6 bases; bases outside gene matches: 6. The CDR3 is 13 residues long. Germline CDR1 reads MNHEY; CDR2 reads SVGAGI. CDR3 nucleotides: TGTGCCAGCAGTAACCGACAGGGGCGCGAGCAGTACTTC. Encoded protein: CASSNRQGREQYF.